What follows are 10 T cell receptor beta chains derived from one specimen sequenced in a study of blood T cells in healthy people across ages (dated by TCRdb to about 2015). Libraries came from 5' RACE. Reads for this sample came from an Illumina HiSeq 2500. The second PCR ran for roughly 6 to 11 cycles and used a J-beta primer mix along with a sample-barcoded 5' primer. TCRdb reworked the public reads: Q25 trimming with fastp, MiXCR clone assembly, productive beta chains retained. Rows merge per CDR3 protein into single entries with the most common DNA and genes. This sample holds some 800,000 distinct CDR3 sequences; approximately 44% were observed only once. Around 18% of the sample is in the top ten clones. The sequencing sample was made of blood. These receptor sequences come from a man between 60 and 75 years old in good health.

This chain links TRBV20-1 with TRBJ1-3; possible D gene TRBD1, 6 bases. CDR1 and CDR2 from the germline V gene are DFQATT and SNEGSKA (reference sequence). The CDR3 has 13 residues. V was shortened by 5 bases and J by 1 base, with 9 bases between the two germline ends. In DNA form, the CDR3 reads TGCAGTGCTCCGGACAGATCTGGAAACACCATATATTTT. It encodes CSAPDRSGNTIYF.

The count of this clonotype is one. The chain joins TRBV29-1 to TRBJ2-5; 10 nucleotides match TRBD2. The CDR3 totals 18 residues. Per germline, CDR1 SQVTM and CDR2 ANQGSEA. Trimming removed 7 bases from V and 11 bases from J; junction bases left unmatched: 28. CDR3 region: CSARTGAGGPGNVNEQYF. The CDR3 DNA reads TGCAGCGCTAGAACCGGAGCGGGAGGGCCAGGGAACGTGAATGAGCAGTACTTC.

The chain joins TRBV7-2 to TRBJ2-3; D gene ambiguous. The CDR3 covers 13 residues. Germline V lookup: CDR1 SGHTA, CDR2 FQGNSA. V shed 1 base and J shed 6 bases, with 8 bases lying between them. The CDR3: CASSLVSRDTQYF. CDR3 nucleotide sequence: TGTGCCAGCAGCTTAGTGTCCAGGGATACGCAGTATTTT.

This clonotype was counted a few times. This chain connects TRBV6-6 to TRBJ1-2; 7 bases map to TRBD1. Germline-derived CDR1 and CDR2 are MNHNY and SVGAGI (reference sequence). The CDR3 runs to 16 residues. V lost 6 bases and J lost 2; bases outside the gene matches: 12. CDR3 DNA: TGTGCCAGCAGGGACCGGGACAGAAGGCTAAACTATGGCTACACCTTC. It is translated as CASRDRDRRLNYGYTF.

This chain joins TRBV20-1 and TRBJ2-2, with 7 bases fitting TRBD2. V was clipped by 5 bases and J by 3 bases; unmatched bases: 6. The CDR3 has 14 amino acids. The germline V gene encodes CDR1 DFQATT and CDR2 SNEGSKA (reference sequence). DNA of the CDR3: TGCAGTGCTGGGAGGGGCCACGACACCGGGGAGCTGTTTTTT. It is translated as CSAGRGHDTGELFF.

About this clonotype: A single base separates this from a much larger clone, so it may be a read error. This rearrangement joins TRBV6-5 to TRBJ1-4, with 9 bases that match TRBD1. The CDR3 totals 13 residues. Germline CDR1 reads MNHEY; CDR2 reads SVGAGI. CDR3: CASSDSTGGKLFF. As DNA, the CDR3 is TGTGCCAGCAGTGACTCGACAGGGGGAAAACTGTTTTTT.

This clonotype was recorded only once. The rearrangement uses TRBV5-1 and TRBJ2-3, with TRBD2 matching over 12 bases. V was clipped by 3 bases and J by 3 bases; unmatched bases: 5. Germline CDR1 and CDR2: SGHRS and YFSETQ. There are 16 residues in the CDR3. This CDR3 is CASSSSLAGGTDTQYF. The CDR3 DNA is TGCGCCAGCAGCTCCAGTCTAGCGGGGGGGACAGATACGCAGTATTTT.

The rearrangement links TRBV2 to TRBJ1-1, with no clear D. The CDR3 covers 13 residues. Trimming left V 4 bases short and J 0 bases short, with 6 bases between. Germline-derived CDR1 and CDR2 are SNHLY and FYNNEI. The DNA of the CDR3 is TGTGCCAGCAGTGGCATCATGAACACTGAAGCTTTCTTT. Residues: CASSGIMNTEAFF. The whole variable domain, remainder taken from reference TRBV2 and TRBJ1-1, is EPEVTQTPSHQVTQMGQEVILRCVPISNHLYFYWYRQILGQKVEFLVSFYNNEISEKSEIFDDQFSVERPDGSNFTLKIRSTKLEDSAMYFCASSGIMNTEAFFGQGTRLTVV.

In DNA, the CDR3 is TGCGCCAGCAGCCAAGGTCTGACAGGCGACTATAATTCACCCCTCCACTTT. It specifies CASSQGLTGDYNSPLHF. The V and J genes are TRBV4-3 and TRBJ1-6; a possible D gene is TRBD1 (6 bases). The CDR3 is 17 residues long. Deletions cut 1 base from V and 3 bases from J, with 13 bases between. Germline lookup yields CDR1 LGHNA and CDR2 YSLEER.

This clonotype has more than one count but fewer than ten. Mismatch with germline at one junction end may stem from a read error. The chain carries TRBV20-1 and TRBJ2-4; TRBD2 aligns across 14 bases. The J call may be faulty, since TRBJ2-7 better matches the DNA end. CDR3 length equals 15 residues. From germline, CDR1 is DFQATT and CDR2 SNEGSKA (reference sequence). The DNA of the CDR3 is TGCAGCGCTAAGCGGACTAGCGGGGGGCCCGACGAGCAGTACTTC. Translating it yields CSAKRTSGGPDEQYF.